Here is one T cell receptor beta chain with its context. These data originate in a study of Ad26.COV2.S vaccination and SARS-CoV-2 variants. Background on the study: The donor participated in the COV1001 trial, in its Ad26.COV2.S arm.

Sample treatment: roughly 20 received Ad26.COV2.S at low or high dose, single or two shots; a few received placebo; per-sample allocation not given. The samples date from day 63 after the first vaccine or placebo injection. This person who donated was an adult of 18-55 years in Boston. Sequencing used immunoSEQ multiplex PCR; TCRdb keeps in-frame clones, though not all of them. The table lists 350,000 to 500,000 clones, around 87% of them singletons. The TCR comes from a person aged 18-60 years who received the Ad26.COV2.S COVID-19 vaccine or a placebo. The sample consisted of peripheral blood, taken in a trial of Ad26.COV2.S vaccine versus placebo.

The DNA for the CDR3 is TGTGCCAGCAGCTTAGCGTCGACAGGAGTAACTGAAGCTTTCTTT. Protein: CASSLASTGVTEAFF. The chain uses TRBV7-2 and TRBJ1-1; TRBD1 is a possible D gene (6 bases). V lost 0 bases and J 5 bases, leaving 13 bases between the germline ends. The CDR3 contains 15 residues. Germline lookup yields CDR1 SGHTA and CDR2 FQGNSA.